The entry that follows covers one T cell receptor (beta chain) sequence. The target antigen is unknown. Primers included in the PCR were 60 Vbeta and 13 Jbeta primers. In the authors' methods: Some 11 million of the 60 million to 80 million unique TCR beta chains counted in a later analysis were shared. Sequencing was performed with immunoSEQ multiplex PCR; in TCRdb, only in-frame clones are kept and a portion is missing. V and J calls and clone size come straight from that table; D and trimming were deduced from the DNA. The profile shows 150,000 to 200,000 clones, around 77% of them singletons. The entry originates in a study of cytomegalovirus exposure and HLA in healthy donors. General study findings and limits: Researchers reported in a later analysis that a missense DCLRE1C variant was tied to TCR beta V- and J-gene trimming. Cytomegalovirus association was listed for around 180 TCR beta chains. TCR association rates varied by HLA locus in a later analysis, with DRB1 highest and HLA-C lowest.

The CDR3 spans 14 residues. J lost 4 bases, V lost 3 bases, and 3 bases had no gene match. Looked up from germline, CDR1 is MNHNY and CDR2 is SVGAGI (reference sequence). This chain links TRBV6-6 with TRBJ1-1; 9 nucleotides align to TRBD1. The clonotype was recovered from a man between 25 and 39 years old in good health and CMV-seropositive. The sample was PBMCs. CDR3 loop: CASSYRQGGTEAFF. CDR3 nucleotide sequence: TGTGCCAGCAGTTATCGACAGGGGGGCACTGAAGCTTTCTTT.